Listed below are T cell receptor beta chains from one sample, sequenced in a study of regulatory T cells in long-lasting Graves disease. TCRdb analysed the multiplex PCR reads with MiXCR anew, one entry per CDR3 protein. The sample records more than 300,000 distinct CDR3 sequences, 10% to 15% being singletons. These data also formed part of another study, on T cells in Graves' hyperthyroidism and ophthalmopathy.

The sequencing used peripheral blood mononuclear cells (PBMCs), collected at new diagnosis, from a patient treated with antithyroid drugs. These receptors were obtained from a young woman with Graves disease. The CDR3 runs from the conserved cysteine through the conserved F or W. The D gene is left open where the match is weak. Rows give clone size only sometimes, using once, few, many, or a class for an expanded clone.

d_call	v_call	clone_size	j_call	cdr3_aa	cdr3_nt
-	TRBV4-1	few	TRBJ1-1	CASRGGWLNPEAFF	TGCGCCAGCAGAGGGGGGTGGTTGAACCCTGAAGCTTTCTTT
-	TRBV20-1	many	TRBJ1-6	CSARDVAPGNSPLHF	TGCAGTGCTAGAGATGTGGCACCCGGTAATTCACCCCTCCACTTT
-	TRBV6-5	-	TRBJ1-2	CASSSHLDRTNYGYTF	TGTGCCAGCAGTTCCCACTTAGACCGAACTAACTATGGCTACACCTTC
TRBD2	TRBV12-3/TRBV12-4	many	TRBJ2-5	CASSFIPLGLAGGRETQYF	TGTGCCAGCAGTTTTATCCCCCTGGGACTAGCGGGAGGAAGAGAGACCCAGTACTTC
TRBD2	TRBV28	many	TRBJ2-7	CASSLSGTNAYEQYF	TGTGCCAGCAGTTTATCCGGGACTAATGCCTACGAGCAGTACTTC
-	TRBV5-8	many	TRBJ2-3	CASSFPTDTQYF	TGTGCCAGCAGCTTTCCAACAGATACGCAGTATTTT
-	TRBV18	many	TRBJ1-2	CASSPLDYWGLRGYTF	TGTGCCAGCTCACCCCTGGATTATTGGGGGCTAAGAGGCTACACCTTC
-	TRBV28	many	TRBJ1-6	CASSPQDFSSPLHF	TGTGCCAGCTCACCACAGGATTTTAGTTCACCCCTCCACTTT
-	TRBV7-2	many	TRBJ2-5	CASSQARETQYF	TGTGCCAGCAGCCAGGCAAGAGAGACCCAGTACTTC
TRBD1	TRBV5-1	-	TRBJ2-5	CASSLVTLGTGPQETQYF	TGCGCCAGCAGCTTGGTAACTTTAGGGACAGGGCCTCAAGAGACCCAGTACTTC
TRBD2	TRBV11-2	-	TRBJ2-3	CASSLGWLAGGRETDTQYF	TGTGCCAGCAGCTTAGGTTGGCTAGCGGGAGGGCGGGAGACAGATACGCAGTATTTT
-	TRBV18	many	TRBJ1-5	CASSGGDFNQPQHF	TGTGCCAGCTCAGGGGGAGACTTCAATCAGCCCCAGCATTTT
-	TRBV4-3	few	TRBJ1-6	CASSQEVGSPLHF	TGCGCCAGCAGCCAAGAGGTCGGATCACCCCTCCACTTT
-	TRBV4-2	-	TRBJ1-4	CASSQDLRDGGSQKLFF	TGTGCCAGCAGCCAAGATCTACGGGACGGGGGATCCCAAAAACTGTTTTTT
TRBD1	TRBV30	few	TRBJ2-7	CVWGKGAGNEQYF	TGTGTCTGGGGAAAGGGGGCTGGGAACGAGCAGTACTTC
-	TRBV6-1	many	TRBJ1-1	CASKYWGQGEAFF	TGTGCCAGCAAATACTGGGGTCAGGGGGAAGCTTTCTTT
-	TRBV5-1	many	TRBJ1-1	CASTEDRNTEAFF	TGCGCCAGCACCGAGGACAGAAACACTGAAGCTTTCTTT
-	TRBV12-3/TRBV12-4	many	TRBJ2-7	CASSLAWTYEQYF	TGTGCCAGCAGTTTAGCGTGGACCTACGAGCAGTACTTC
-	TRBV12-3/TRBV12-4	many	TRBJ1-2	CASSLDGRTRDGYTF	TGTGCCAGCAGTTTAGACGGTCGGACCAGAGATGGCTACACCTTC
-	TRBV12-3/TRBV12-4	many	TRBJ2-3	CASSQRRRTGTDTQYF	TGTGCCAGCAGTCAGCGTAGGAGGACTGGCACAGATACGCAGTATTTT
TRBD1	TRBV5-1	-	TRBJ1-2	CASSFGQGAYYGYTF	TGCGCCAGCAGTTTCGGACAGGGGGCGTACTATGGCTACACCTTC
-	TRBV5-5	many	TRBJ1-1	CASSLASVTTNTEAFF	TGTGCCAGCAGCTTGGCCTCAGTGACTACGAACACTGAAGCTTTCTTT
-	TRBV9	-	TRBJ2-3	CASSVVGGYGPQDTQYF	TGTGCCAGCAGCGTAGTGGGAGGTTATGGCCCGCAGGATACGCAGTATTTT
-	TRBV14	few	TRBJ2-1	CASSQDSRGLSYNEQFF	TGTGCCAGCAGCCAAGACTCAAGGGGATTATCCTACAATGAGCAGTTCTTC